The T cell receptor beta chain described here comes from a study of blood T cells in healthy people across ages. General study results and limits: Naive CD4+ cell counts and diversity both ran higher in long-lived than in aged donors. The donors' CMV status was not determined, possibly confounding changes in expanded clonotypes. Older individuals had lower TCR beta diversity per million T cells (the decline was roughly linear).

The CDR3 is 14 amino acids. The V gene's germline CDR1 is DFQATT and CDR2 SNEGSKA (reference sequence). The V end was cut by 6 bases, the J end by 3 bases, with 14 bases between. This clonotype was observed once. Its target is unknown. Combining a sample-barcoded 5' primer with a J-beta primer mix, a second PCR ran for roughly 7 to 12 cycles. TCRdb passed the 5' RACE reads through MiXCR, listing each CDR3 protein once. The sample consists of under 1,000,000 distinct CDR3 sequences, around 36% of them appearing once. The clonotype comes from a man aged 18 to 35 in good health. The sequenced material came from blood. V gene TRBV20-1 combines with J gene TRBJ2-2; perhaps TRBD1 as D (6 bases). The CDR3 loop reads CSATRGSDTGELFF. The CDR3 DNA reads TGCAGTGCGACGAGGGGGTCGGACACCGGGGAGCTGTTTTTT.